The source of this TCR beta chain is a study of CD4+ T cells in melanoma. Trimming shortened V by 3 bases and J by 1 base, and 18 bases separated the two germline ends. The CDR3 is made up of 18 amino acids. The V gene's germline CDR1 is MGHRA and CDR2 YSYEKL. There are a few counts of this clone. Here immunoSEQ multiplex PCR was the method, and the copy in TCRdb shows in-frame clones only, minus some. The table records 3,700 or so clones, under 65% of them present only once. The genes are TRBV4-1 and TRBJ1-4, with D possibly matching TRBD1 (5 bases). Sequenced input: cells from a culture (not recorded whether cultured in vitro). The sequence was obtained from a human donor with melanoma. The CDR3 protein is CASSHPPSGPQTNEKLFF. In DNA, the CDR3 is TGCGCCAGCAGCCACCCGCCCTCAGGGCCCCAAACTAATGAAAAACTGTTTTTT.